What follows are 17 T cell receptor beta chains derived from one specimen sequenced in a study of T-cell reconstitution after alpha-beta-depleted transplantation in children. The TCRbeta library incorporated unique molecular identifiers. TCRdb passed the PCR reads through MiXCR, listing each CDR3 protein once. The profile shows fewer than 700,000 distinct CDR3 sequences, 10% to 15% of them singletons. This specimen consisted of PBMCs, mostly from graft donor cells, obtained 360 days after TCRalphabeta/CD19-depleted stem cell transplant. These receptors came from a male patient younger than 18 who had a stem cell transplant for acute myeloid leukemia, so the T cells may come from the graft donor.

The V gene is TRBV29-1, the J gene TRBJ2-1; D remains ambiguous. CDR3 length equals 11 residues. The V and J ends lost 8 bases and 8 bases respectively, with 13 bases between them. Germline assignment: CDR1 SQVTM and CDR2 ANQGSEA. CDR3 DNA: TGCAGCCAAGTTACAGCCGATGAGCAGTTCTTC. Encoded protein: CSQVTADEQFF.

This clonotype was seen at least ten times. CDR3 residues: CASSPLAIGELFF. In DNA, the CDR3 is TGTGCCAGCAGTCCGCTAGCGATCGGGGAGCTGTTTTTT. V usage is TRBV12-3 or TRBV12-4 and J usage is TRBJ2-2; D perhaps matches TRBD2 (6 bases). The CDR3 contains 13 residues. V lost 5 bases and J lost 7, with 11 bases in between.

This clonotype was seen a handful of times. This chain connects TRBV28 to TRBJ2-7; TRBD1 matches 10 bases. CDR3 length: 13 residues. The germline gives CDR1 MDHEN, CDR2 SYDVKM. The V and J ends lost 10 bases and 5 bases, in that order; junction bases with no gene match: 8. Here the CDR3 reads CATRDRGTHEQYF. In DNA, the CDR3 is TGTGCCACCCGGGACAGGGGAACCCACGAGCAGTACTTC. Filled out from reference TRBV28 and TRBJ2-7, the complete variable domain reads DVKVTQSSRYLVKRTGEKVFLECVQDMDHENMFWYRQDPGLGLRLIYFSYDVKMKEKGDIPEGYSVSREKKERFSLILESASTNQTSMYLCATRDRGTHEQYFGPGTRLTVT.

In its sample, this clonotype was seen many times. Here the CDR3 reads CASSSGLASSTDTQYF. CDR3 bases: TGTGCCAGCAGCTCGGGACTAGCTTCTAGCACAGATACGCAGTATTTT. The V gene is TRBV7-3, the J gene TRBJ2-3, with TRBD2 matching 9 bases. The ends lost 4 bases at V and 0 bases at J; junction bases unmatched: 5. CDR3 size: 16 residues. CDR1 is SGHTA and CDR2 is FQGTGA in the germline V gene.

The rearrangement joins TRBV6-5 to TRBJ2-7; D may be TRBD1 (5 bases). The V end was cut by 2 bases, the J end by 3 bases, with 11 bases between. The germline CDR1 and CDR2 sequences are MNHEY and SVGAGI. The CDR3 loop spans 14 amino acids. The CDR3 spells CASSYGARIYEQYF. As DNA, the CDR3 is TGTGCCAGCAGTTACGGGGCCAGAATCTACGAGCAGTACTTC.

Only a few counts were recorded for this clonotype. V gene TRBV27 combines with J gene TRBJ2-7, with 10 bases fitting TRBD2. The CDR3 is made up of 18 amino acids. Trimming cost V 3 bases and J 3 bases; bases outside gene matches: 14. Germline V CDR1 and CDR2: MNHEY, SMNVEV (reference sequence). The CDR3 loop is CASSLGWPPGLAFYEQYF. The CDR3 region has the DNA TGTGCCAGCAGTTTGGGTTGGCCCCCGGGACTAGCGTTCTACGAGCAGTACTTC.

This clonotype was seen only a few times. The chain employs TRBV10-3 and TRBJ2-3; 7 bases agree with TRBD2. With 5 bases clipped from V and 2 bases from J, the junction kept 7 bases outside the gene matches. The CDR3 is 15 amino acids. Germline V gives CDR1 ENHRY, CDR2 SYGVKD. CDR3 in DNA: TGTGCCATCAGTCCCTCTAGCGGACTCACAGATACGCAGTATTTT. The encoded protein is CAISPSSGLTDTQYF.

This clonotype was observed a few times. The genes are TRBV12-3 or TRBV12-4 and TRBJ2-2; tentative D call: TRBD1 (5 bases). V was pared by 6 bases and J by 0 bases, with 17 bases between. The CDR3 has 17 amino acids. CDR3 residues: CASSPKGKLTNTGELFF. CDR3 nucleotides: TGTGCCAGCAGCCCCAAGGGGAAGCTCACGAACACCGGGGAGCTGTTTTTT.

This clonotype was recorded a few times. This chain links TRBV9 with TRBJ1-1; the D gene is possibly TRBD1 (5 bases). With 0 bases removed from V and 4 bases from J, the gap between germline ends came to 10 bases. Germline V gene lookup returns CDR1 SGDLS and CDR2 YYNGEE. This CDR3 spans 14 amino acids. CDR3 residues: CASSVAGVGTEAFF. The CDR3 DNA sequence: TGTGCCAGCAGCGTAGCGGGGGTTGGCACTGAAGCTTTCTTT.

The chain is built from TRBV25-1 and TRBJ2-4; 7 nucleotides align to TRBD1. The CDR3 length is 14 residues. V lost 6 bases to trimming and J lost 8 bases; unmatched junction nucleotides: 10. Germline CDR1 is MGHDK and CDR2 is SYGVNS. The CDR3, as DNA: TGTGCCAGCAGCGGCGAAAACAGGGGTTACATTCAGTACTTC. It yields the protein CASSGENRGYIQYF. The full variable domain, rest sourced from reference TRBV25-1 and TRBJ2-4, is EADIYQTPRYLVIGTGKKITLECSQTMGHDKMYWYQQDPGMELHLIHYSYGVNSTEKGDLSSESTVSRIRTEHFPLTLESARPSHTSQYLCASSGENRGYIQYFGAGTRLSVL.

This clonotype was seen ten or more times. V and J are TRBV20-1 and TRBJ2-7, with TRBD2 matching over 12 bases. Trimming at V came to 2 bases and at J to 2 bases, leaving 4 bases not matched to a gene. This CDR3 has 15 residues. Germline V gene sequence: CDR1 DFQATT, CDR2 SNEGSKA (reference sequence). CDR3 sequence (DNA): TGCAGTGCTAGAAGGCCTAGCGGGAGGGCCTACGAGCAGTACTTC. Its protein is CSARRPSGRAYEQYF.

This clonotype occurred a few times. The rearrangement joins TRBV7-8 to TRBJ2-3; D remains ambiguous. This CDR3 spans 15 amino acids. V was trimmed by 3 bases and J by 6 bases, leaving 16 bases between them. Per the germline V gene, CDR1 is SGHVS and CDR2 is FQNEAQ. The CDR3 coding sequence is TGTGCCAGCAGCTTCGATCCTGAACCTATGGATACGCAGTATTTT. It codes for CASSFDPEPMDTQYF.

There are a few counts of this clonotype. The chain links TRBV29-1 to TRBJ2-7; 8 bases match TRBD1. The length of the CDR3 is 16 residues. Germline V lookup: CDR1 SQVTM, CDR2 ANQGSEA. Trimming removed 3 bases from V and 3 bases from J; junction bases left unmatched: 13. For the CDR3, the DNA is TGCAGCGTTGATGGATCGTCGACAGGGGCGGACTACGAGCAGTACTTC. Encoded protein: CSVDGSSTGADYEQYF.

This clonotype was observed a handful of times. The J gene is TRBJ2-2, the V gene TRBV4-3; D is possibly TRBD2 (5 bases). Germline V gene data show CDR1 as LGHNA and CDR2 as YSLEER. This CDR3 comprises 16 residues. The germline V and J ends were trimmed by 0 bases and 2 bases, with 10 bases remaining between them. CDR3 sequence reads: CASSQERLANTGELFF. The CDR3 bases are TGCGCCAGCAGCCAAGAACGGCTAGCAAACACCGGGGAGCTGTTTTTT.

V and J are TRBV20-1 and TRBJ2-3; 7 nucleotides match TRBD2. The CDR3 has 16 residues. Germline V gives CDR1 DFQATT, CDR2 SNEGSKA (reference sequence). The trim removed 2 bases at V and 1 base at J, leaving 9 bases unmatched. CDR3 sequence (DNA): TGCAGTGCTAGAATCCTGTCTAGCGGCCGCACAGATACGCAGTATTTT. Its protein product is CSARILSSGRTDTQYF.

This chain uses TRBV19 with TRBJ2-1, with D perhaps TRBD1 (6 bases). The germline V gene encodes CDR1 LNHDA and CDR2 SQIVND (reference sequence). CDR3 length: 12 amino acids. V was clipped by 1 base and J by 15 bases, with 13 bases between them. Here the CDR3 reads CASSIVGASSFF. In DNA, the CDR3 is TGTGCCAGTAGTATAGTGGGGGCTAGCTCGTTCTTC.

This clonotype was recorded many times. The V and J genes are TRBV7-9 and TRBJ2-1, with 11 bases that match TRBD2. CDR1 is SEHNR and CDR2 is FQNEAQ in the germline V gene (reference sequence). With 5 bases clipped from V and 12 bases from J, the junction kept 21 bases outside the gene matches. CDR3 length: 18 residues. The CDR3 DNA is TGTGCCAGCAGCGGCGGACAGAGCGGGACTAGCGGATCCCGGGGGCAGTTCTTC. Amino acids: CASSGGQSGTSGSRGQFF.